The source of this T cell receptor beta chain is a study of cytomegalovirus exposure and HLA in healthy donors. Study-level findings and limits: As a later analysis showed, a missense DCLRE1C variant was linked to trimming of TCR beta V- and J-genes.

Use of 60 Vbeta and 13 Jbeta primers characterized the PCR. Original processing notes: In a later analysis, roughly 11 million of 83 million or so unique beta chains occurred in at least two donors. Some clones are missing from TCRdb's copy, which holds only in-frame ones; the method was immunoSEQ multiplex PCR. V, J and clone size derive from that table, while D and trimming were established from the DNA sequence. Of about 130,000 clones in the sample, 84% were seen once. Turning to this clone: Its cognate antigen is unknown. Other DNA sequences from this sample encode an identical CDR3 as well.

Trimming shortened V by 5 bases and J by 4 bases, and 12 bases separated the two germline ends. The CDR3 is made up of 13 amino acids. Germline CDR1 and CDR2: SGHVS and FQNEAQ. This receptor was obtained from a woman younger than 30 in good health and CMV-seropositive. The chain recombines TRBV7-8 with TRBJ2-7, with a possible D match to TRBD2 (6 bases). Sequenced sample: PBMCs. The CDR3 DNA sequence: TGTGCCAGCAGCAGACCCGGGGGTTACGAGCAGTACTTC. As protein: CASSRPGGYEQYF.